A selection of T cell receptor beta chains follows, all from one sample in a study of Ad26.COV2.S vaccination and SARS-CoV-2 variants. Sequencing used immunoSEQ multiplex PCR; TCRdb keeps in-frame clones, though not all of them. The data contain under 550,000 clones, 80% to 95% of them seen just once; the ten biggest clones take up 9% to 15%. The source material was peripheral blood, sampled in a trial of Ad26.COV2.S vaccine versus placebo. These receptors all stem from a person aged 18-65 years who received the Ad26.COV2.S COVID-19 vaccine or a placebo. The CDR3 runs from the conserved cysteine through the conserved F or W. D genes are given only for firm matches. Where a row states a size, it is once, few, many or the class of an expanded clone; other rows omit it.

CDR3 protein: CASSPLAGQLSEQFF
CDR3 DNA: TGTGCCAGCAGTCCCCTAGCGGGCCAGCTCTCGGAGCAGTTCTTC
clone size: -
CDR3 length: 15
D gene: TRBD2
V gene: TRBV14
J gene: TRBJ2-1

CDR3 protein: CASSVGQGWTGELFF
CDR3 DNA: TGTGCCAGCAGCGTTGGACAGGGTTGGACCGGGGAGCTGTTTTTT
clone size: -
CDR3 length: 15
D gene: TRBD1
V gene: TRBV9
J gene: TRBJ2-2

CDR3 protein: CASSSSGARDREGNYEQYF
CDR3 DNA: TGTGCCAGCAGCTCCTCCGGAGCCCGGGACAGGGAAGGAAATTACGAGCAGTACTTC
clone size: -
CDR3 length: 19
D gene: TRBD1
V gene: TRBV5-5
J gene: TRBJ2-7

CDR3 protein: CASSLSSYEQYF
CDR3 DNA: TGTGCCAGCAGTTTGAGCTCCTACGAGCAGTACTTC
clone size: -
CDR3 length: 12
D gene: -
V gene: TRBV6-2/TRBV6-3
J gene: TRBJ2-7

CDR3 protein: CAAQGARGYTF
CDR3 DNA: TGTGCCGCGCAGGGGGCACGAGGCTACACCTTC
clone size: -
CDR3 length: 11
D gene: TRBD1
V gene: TRBV10-3
J gene: TRBJ1-2

CDR3 protein: CASSYDRRTWHGNEQFF
CDR3 DNA: TGTGCCAGCAGTTACGATCGTAGGACTTGGCACGGCAATGAGCAGTTCTTC
clone size: -
CDR3 length: 17
D gene: -
V gene: TRBV6-2/TRBV6-3
J gene: TRBJ2-1

CDR3 protein: CASSDRTNTEAFF
CDR3 DNA: TGTGCCAGCAGTGACAGGACGAACACTGAAGCTTTCTTT
clone size: once
CDR3 length: 13
D gene: -
V gene: TRBV6-1
J gene: TRBJ1-1

CDR3 protein: CASGRPSYEQYF
CDR3 DNA: TGTGCCAGCGGGAGGCCTTCCTACGAGCAGTACTTC
clone size: -
CDR3 length: 12
D gene: -
V gene: TRBV3-1/TRBV3-2
J gene: TRBJ2-7

CDR3 protein: CASSTGLAGGDNEQFF
CDR3 DNA: TGTGCCAGCAGCACCGGACTAGCGGGAGGAGACAATGAGCAGTTCTTC
clone size: -
CDR3 length: 16
D gene: TRBD2
V gene: TRBV9
J gene: TRBJ2-1

CDR3 protein: CASSQVSNEQYF
CDR3 DNA: TGTGCCAGCAGCCAAGTGAGTAACGAGCAGTACTTC
clone size: -
CDR3 length: 12
D gene: -
V gene: TRBV3-1/TRBV3-2
J gene: TRBJ2-7

CDR3 protein: CASSFGMNTEAFF
CDR3 DNA: TGTGCCAGCAGTTTCGGCATGAACACTGAAGCTTTCTTT
clone size: -
CDR3 length: 13
D gene: -
V gene: TRBV28
J gene: TRBJ1-1

CDR3 protein: CASSLVRNQETQYF
CDR3 DNA: TGTGCCAGCAGCTTAGTGCGGAACCAAGAGACCCAGTACTTC
clone size: -
CDR3 length: 14
D gene: -
V gene: TRBV7-8
J gene: TRBJ2-5

CDR3 protein: CASSLLWQLNEKLFF
CDR3 DNA: TGTGCCAGCAGCTTATTATGGCAGCTTAATGAAAAACTGTTTTTT
clone size: -
CDR3 length: 15
D gene: -
V gene: TRBV7-8
J gene: TRBJ1-4

CDR3 protein: CASSERGVADTQYF
CDR3 DNA: TGTGCCAGCAGTGAAAGGGGGGTGGCAGATACGCAGTATTTT
clone size: -
CDR3 length: 14
D gene: -
V gene: TRBV27
J gene: TRBJ2-3